This T cell receptor beta chain emerged from a study of spatial heterogeneity in lung cancer. Overall study context: Detected sequences consistently included more beta-chain ones than alpha-chain ones.

TCRdb processed the 5' RACE reads anew with MiXCR; each CDR3 protein has one entry. The table records around 24,000 distinct CDR3 sequences, under 8% of them present only once. The CDR3 contains 13 residues. Germline V CDR1 and CDR2: SGHDT, YYEEEE. Trimming stripped 5 bases from V and 7 bases from J, with 15 bases between. Findings of the study overall: Resection blood, more than follow-up blood, showed ubiquitous expanded tumor TCRs.

This clonotype was detected ten times or more. Antigen unknown. Time point in this sample: sample taken at primary tumor resection. Unsorted whole RNA from tumor, nontumor lung or frozen PBMC underwent sequencing. The genes are TRBV5-6 and TRBJ2-5; D is unresolved. This clonotype originated in a male donor with early-stage non-small cell lung cancer. This specimen was PBMCs, taken at surgery. CDR3 DNA: TGTGCCAGCAGTTACGGTCCATCAGGGACCCAGTACTTC. Its translation is CASSYGPSGTQYF.